The next 6 T cell receptor beta chains were all read from a single sample in a study of CD4 and CD8 cells across lung adenocarcinoma regions. Via MiXCR, TCRdb re-called the PCR reads, giving one row per CDR3 protein. The data show 16,000 or so distinct CDR3 sequences, with roughly 50% seen just once and approximately 29% held by the top ten. The sample comprised CD8+ T cells from the center of a lung tumor. These receptors all stem from a female donor with lung adenocarcinoma. The CD4 and CD8 labels of this study may be unreliable.

By frequency in the sample, this clonotype is medium-sized. The chain links TRBV6-5 to TRBJ2-1; D remains unclear. The CDR3 is 11 residues long. Per germline, CDR1 MNHEY and CDR2 SVGAGI. The V gene lost 8 bases and the J gene lost 6 bases, with 8 bases spanning the gap. CDR3 DNA sequence: TGTGCCAGCTATAGTGCCAATGAGCAGTTCTTC. Its protein product is CASYSANEQFF.

The chain couples TRBV25-1 to TRBJ2-5; TRBD2 is a possible D gene (6 bases). The length of the CDR3 is 14 residues. The germline V gene encodes CDR1 MGHDK and CDR2 SYGVNS. CDR3 nucleotides: TGTGCGGGGAGCGGAGGGCGACGCCAAGAGATTCAGTACTTC. Protein sequence: CAGSGGRRQEIQYF.

The chain uses TRBV6-5 and TRBJ2-5, with 9 bases fitting TRBD1. The end of the DNA aligns better with TRBJ2-7, so the J call may be wrong. Germline values: CDR1 MNHEY, CDR2 SVGAGI. The CDR3 loop spans 16 amino acids. CDR3: CASSSGTGPSSYEQYF. In DNA form, the CDR3 reads TGTGCCAGCAGTTCCGGGACAGGGCCAAGCTCCTACGAGCAGTACTTC.

As to this clonotype: This clone may be a read error of a much larger clone one base away. The genes are TRBV9 and TRBJ2-3; D may be TRBD1 (6 bases). The DNA end is more similar to TRBJ2-7, so the J call may be wrong. This CDR3 region has 15 residues. CDR1 SGDLS and CDR2 YYNGEE come from the germline V gene. CDR3 sequence: CASSGTATSYNEQYF. CDR3 sequence (DNA): TGTGCCAGCAGCGGGACAGCGACCTCCTACAATGAGCAGTACTTC.

This clonotype was observed a single time. The gene calls are TRBV27 and TRBJ2-3; unclear D gene. The V end lost 6 bases, the J end lost 12 bases, and 22 bases lay between the germline ends. The CDR3 has 14 residues. In germline, CDR1 is MNHEY, CDR2 SMNVEV (reference sequence). This chain's CDR3 is CASRVRGATDTQYF. CDR3 DNA sequence: TGTGCCAGCAGGGTGCGCGGAGCCACAGACACTCAGTATTTT.

The chain employs TRBV30 and TRBJ1-2; TRBD1 might be the D (5 bases). V lost 0 bases and J lost 8, with 13 bases in between. Germline V gives CDR1 GTSNPN, CDR2 SVGIG (reference sequence). The length of the CDR3 is 13 residues. The CDR3 coding sequence is TGTGCCTGGAGTGTAGACGTCGGGGGAGGCTACACCTTC. This translates into CAWSVDVGGGYTF.